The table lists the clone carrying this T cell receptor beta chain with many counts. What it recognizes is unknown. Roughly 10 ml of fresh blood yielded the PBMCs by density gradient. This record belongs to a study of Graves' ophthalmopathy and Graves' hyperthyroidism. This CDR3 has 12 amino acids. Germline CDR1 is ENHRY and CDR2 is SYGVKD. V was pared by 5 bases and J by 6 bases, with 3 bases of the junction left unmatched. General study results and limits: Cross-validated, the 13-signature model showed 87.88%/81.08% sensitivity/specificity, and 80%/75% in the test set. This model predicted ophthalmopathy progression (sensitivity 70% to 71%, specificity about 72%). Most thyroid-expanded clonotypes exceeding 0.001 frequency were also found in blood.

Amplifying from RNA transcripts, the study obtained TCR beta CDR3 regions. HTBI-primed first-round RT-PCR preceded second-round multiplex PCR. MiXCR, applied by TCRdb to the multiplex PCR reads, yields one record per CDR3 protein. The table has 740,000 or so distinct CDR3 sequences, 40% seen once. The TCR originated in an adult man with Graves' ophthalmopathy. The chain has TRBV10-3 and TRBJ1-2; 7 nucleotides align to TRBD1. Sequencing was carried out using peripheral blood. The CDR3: CAISPGTDGYTF. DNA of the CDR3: TGTGCCATCAGTCCTGGGACAGATGGCTACACCTTC.